A selection of T cell receptor beta chains follows, all from one sample in a study of blood T cell repertoires in COVID-19. Assay: immunoSEQ multiplex PCR; the TCRdb copy retains only in-frame clones and omits some. Counted here are 150,000 to 200,000 clones, about 80% occurring once; the ten biggest clones make up roughly 8.6%. The sequencing input was peripheral blood. The receptors derive from a man aged 60 to 75 with acute or convalescent COVID-19. The CDR3 runs from the conserved cysteine through the conserved F or W.

CASSPGERLVGQPQHF	TRBJ1-5	TRBV5-1
CASSQAGELFF	TRBJ2-2	TRBV3-1/TRBV3-2
CASSQAGGTYEQYF	TRBJ2-7	TRBV4-3
CASSQGQVVSPLHF	TRBJ1-6	TRBV5-1
CASSVEIGGSGNTIYF	TRBJ1-3	TRBV9
CACREGPSYEQYF	TRBJ2-7	TRBV30
CASSVGAVTDTQYF	TRBJ2-3	TRBV2
CATSRGRDSDYGYTF	TRBJ1-2	TRBV15
CASQAGSGNTIYF	TRBJ1-3	TRBV9
CASSLGSRKNTEAFF	TRBJ1-1	TRBV7-9
CASSLGVSYEQYF	TRBJ2-7	TRBV12-3/TRBV12-4